A selection of T cell receptor beta chains follows, all from one sample in a study of shared clonotypes between healthy human individuals. Using immunoSEQ multiplex PCR, the repertoire was profiled, and TCRdb retains in-frame clones only, with some absent. This table has 800,000 or so clones, 90% to 98% appearing once. Sequenced sample: naive CD8+ T cells sorted from blood. The receptors shown here come from a man aged 30-40 years in good health. Both conserved end residues are part of each CDR3. Fields, in order: CDR3 DNA, CDR3 protein, D gene, clone size, J gene, V gene. D genes are given only for firm matches. Expanded clones are given a class, and other clones once, few, many or no size at all.

TGCGCCAGCAGTGGGTCTCGTACAGCGGGAGACCAGCAGTTCTTC	CASSGSRTAGDQQFF	TRBD2	-	TRBJ2-1	TRBV10-1
TGTGCCTGGAGTGGGTTAGGAGAGCAGTACTTC	CAWSGLGEQYF	-	-	TRBJ2-7	TRBV30
TGTGCCAGCAGCGTGCGGGCAATAGAGAACACCGGGGAGCTGTTTTTT	CASSVRAIENTGELFF	-	-	TRBJ2-2	TRBV9
TGTGCCAGCAGCGACGACGGGGCTAGCGGGAGGGACGTTATGGCCGCCCAGTACTTC	CASSDDGASGRDVMAAQYF	TRBD2	-	TRBJ2-5	TRBV7-9
TGTGCCAGCAGCTCCACAGGGTCTGGAAACACCATATATTTT	CASSSTGSGNTIYF	-	-	TRBJ1-3	TRBV27
TGTGCCAGCAGCTTGCCAGCCCGGAGGGGGTCCTACGAGCAGTACTTC	CASSLPARRGSYEQYF	-	once	TRBJ2-7	TRBV13
TGTGCCAGCAGCCAAGTGTCATGGGCTGGCTACACCTTC	CASSQVSWAGYTF	-	-	TRBJ1-2	TRBV14
TGTGCCAGCAGTGAAATCCCACCGGCCTACGAGCAGTACTTC	CASSEIPPAYEQYF	-	-	TRBJ2-7	TRBV6-1
TGTGCCAGCAGCTTCGGCGGGAGCGGCCTAGGGGATACGCAGTATTTT	CASSFGGSGLGDTQYF	TRBD2	-	TRBJ2-3	TRBV7-9
TGTGCCAGCAGTGACGGACAGGGGGCGCGTTACGAGCAGTACTTC	CASSDGQGARYEQYF	TRBD1	-	TRBJ2-7	TRBV6-1
TGTGCCAGCAGTGCCGCGGACTCGACCAAATCCTACAATGAGCAGTTCTTC	CASSAADSTKSYNEQFF	-	-	TRBJ2-1	TRBV6-1
TGTGCCAGTAGTCCTGAGAGACAGGGGTCCTACAATGAGCAGTTCTTC	CASSPERQGSYNEQFF	TRBD1	-	TRBJ2-1	TRBV19
TGTGCCAGCAGCTCGATAGACCGGGAGCCCAATGAGCAGTTCTTC	CASSSIDREPNEQFF	-	once	TRBJ2-1	TRBV7-6